This is a list of T cell receptor beta chains from one sample in a study of OX40 agonist ivuxolimab in advanced cancers. Clones were read by immunoSEQ multiplex PCR, and TCRdb kept only the in-frame ones, dropping some. The sample includes 25,000 to 30,000 clones, 90% of them seen just once. The source material was CD4+ or CD8+ T cells sorted from blood, sampled in a trial of the OX40 agonist ivuxolimab. The source is an adult with an advanced solid tumor such as melanoma, head and neck, liver or kidney cancer. Each CDR3 is given with its conserved first and last residue. Fields, in order: J gene, D gene, V gene, clone size, CDR3 DNA, CDR3 protein. The D gene is left open where the match is weak. Size tells how often a clone was seen (once, few, many) or the class of an expanded clone, and some rows leave it out.

>TRBJ2-7|TRBD1|TRBV5-1|NA
TGCGCCAGCAGCTGGGACAGCTACGAGCAGTACTTC
CASSWDSYEQYF
>TRBJ1-1|NA|TRBV7-9|NA
TGTGCCAGCAGCTCAGACCCAGGGTGGGCTTTCTTT
CASSSDPGWAFF
>TRBJ2-7|NA|TRBV5-6|NA
TGTGCCAGCAGCTTGGTCGAGGGGACCTACGAGCAGTACTTC
CASSLVEGTYEQYF
>TRBJ2-3|NA|TRBV11-3|NA
TGTGCCAGCAGCTTAGTTTGGGCCACAGATACGCAGTATTTT
CASSLVWATDTQYF
>TRBJ2-1|NA|TRBV2|NA
TGTGCCAGCAGGGAAACCTTTCCCTACAATGAGCAGTTCTTC
CASRETFPYNEQFF
>TRBJ2-6|NA|TRBV7-6|NA
TGTGCCAGCAGCTTAGCCGCCTCACCGGGTGAGGGGTCCGGGGCCAACGTCCTGACTTTC
CASSLAASPGEGSGANVLTF
>TRBJ2-2|NA|TRBV29-1|once
TGCAGCGTGACTTCGGACAACATTGGGACAACCAGGAGCACCGGGGAGCTGTTTTTT
CSVTSDNIGTTRSTGELFF
>TRBJ2-3|TRBD2|TRBV7-9|NA
TGTGCCAGCAGCACCCCGTGGCTAGCGGGAGAGTTTGGCACAGATACGCAGTATTTT
CASSTPWLAGEFGTDTQYF
>TRBJ2-7|NA|TRBV13|NA
TGTGCCAGCAGCATGGGGCTAGCGAACGAGCAGTACTTC
CASSMGLANEQYF
>TRBJ2-3|NA|TRBV2|NA
TGTGCCAGCAGGGAGAGGGTGGGCACAGATACGCAGTATTTT
CASRERVGTDTQYF
>TRBJ2-3|NA|TRBV5-4|NA
TGTGCCAGCAGCTTGGACGTATTAACAGACGCCTCTAGCACAGATACGCAGTATTTT
CASSLDVLTDASSTDTQYF
>TRBJ1-2|NA|TRBV30|NA
TGTGCCTGGAGTGCCCATAAGGTCTATGGCTACACCTTC
CAWSAHKVYGYTF
>TRBJ2-2|NA|TRBV28|NA
TGTGCCAGCAGTTTAGGCCAGATTGGCACCGGGGAGCTGTTTTTT
CASSLGQIGTGELFF
>TRBJ2-5|TRBD2|TRBV13|NA
TGTGCCAGCAGCTTATCAGAACTAGCGGGAAAATGGAGAGAGACCCAGTACTTC
CASSLSELAGKWRETQYF
>TRBJ2-3|NA|TRBV30|NA
TGTGCCTGGAGTCACGGGACCACAGATACGCAGTATTTT
CAWSHGTTDTQYF
>TRBJ2-5|TRBD2|TRBV5-1|NA
TGCGCCAGCAGCTGGGGACTAGCGGGAAGGGGGCAAGAGACCCAGTACTTC
CASSWGLAGRGQETQYF
>TRBJ2-1|NA|TRBV20-1|NA
TGCAGTGCTCTCGGAGAGCAGTTCTTC
CSALGEQFF
>TRBJ2-2|NA|TRBV6-5|NA
TGTGCCAGCAGGGCAACAGAAAACACCGGGGAGCTGTTTTTT
CASRATENTGELFF